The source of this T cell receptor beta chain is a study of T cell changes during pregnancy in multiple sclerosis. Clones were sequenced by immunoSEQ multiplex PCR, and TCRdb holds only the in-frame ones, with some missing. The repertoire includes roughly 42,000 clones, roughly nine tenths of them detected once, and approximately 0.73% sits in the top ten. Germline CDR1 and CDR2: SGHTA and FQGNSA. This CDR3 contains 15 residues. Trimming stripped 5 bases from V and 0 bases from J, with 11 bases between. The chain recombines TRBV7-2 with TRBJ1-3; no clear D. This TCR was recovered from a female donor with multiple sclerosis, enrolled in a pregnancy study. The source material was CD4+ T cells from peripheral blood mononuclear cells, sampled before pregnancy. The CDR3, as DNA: TGTGCCAGCAGCCGTACATGGGCCTCTGGAAACACCATATATTTT. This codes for CASSRTWASGNTIYF.